A selection of T cell receptor beta chains follows, all from one sample in a study of metastatic and nonmetastatic thyroid tumors. TCRdb re-called the PCR reads with MiXCR. The sample consists of approximately 32,000 clones, approximately 16% of them appearing once. Sequenced: blood. The origin of the receptors is a male donor with papillary thyroid cancer or a benign thyroid nodule (not recorded which). Some clones in this sample may be carry-over from other donors' samples. Both conserved end residues are part of each CDR3.

v_gene	j_gene	CDR3aa
TRBV30	TRBJ1-4	CAITGTTNEKLFF
TRBV18	TRBJ2-2	CASSPLAGGLTPSELFF
TRBV2	TRBJ2-7	CASSDLASDEQYF
TRBV25-1	TRBJ2-1	CASSPNRDREGKFSYNEQFF
TRBV2	TRBJ2-7	CASSVPAGSYEQYF
TRBV28	TRBJ2-3	CASTTGAGVRDTQYF
TRBV9	TRBJ2-5	CASSALKQYQETQYF
TRBV4-2	TRBJ2-2	CASSQATRTGFPGELFF
TRBV12-3/TRBV12-4	TRBJ2-7	CASSSLYSEQYF
TRBV11-1	TRBJ2-7	CASSFTSGRAVYEQYF
TRBV20-1	TRBJ2-1	CSAGGNFGTTSALNEQFF
TRBV7-2	TRBJ2-7	CASSTRTGLAESQYF
TRBV6-1	TRBJ2-2	CASSLVTVKAGELFF
TRBV6-1	TRBJ2-2	CASSVEYRAAGELFF
TRBV11-2	TRBJ2-1	CASSFGSGGAGEQFF
TRBV5-1	TRBJ1-1	CASSWWENTEAFF
TRBV29-1	TRBJ1-1	CSVEGGGQTNTEAFF
TRBV9	TRBJ1-2	CASSVGHGYGYTF
TRBV2	TRBJ2-3	CASSGDSTDTQYF